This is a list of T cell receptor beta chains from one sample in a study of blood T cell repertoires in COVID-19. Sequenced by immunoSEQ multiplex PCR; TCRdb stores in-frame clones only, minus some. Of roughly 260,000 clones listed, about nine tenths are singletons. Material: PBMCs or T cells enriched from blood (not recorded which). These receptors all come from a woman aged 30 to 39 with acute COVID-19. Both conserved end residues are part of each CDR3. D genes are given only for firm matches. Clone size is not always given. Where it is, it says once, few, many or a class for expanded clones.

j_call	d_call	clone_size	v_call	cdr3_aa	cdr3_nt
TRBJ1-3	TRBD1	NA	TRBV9	CASSVDRASGNTIYF	TGTGCCAGCAGCGTGGACAGGGCTTCTGGAAACACCATATATTTT
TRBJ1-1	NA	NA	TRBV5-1	CASSLELQAADTEAFF	TGCGCCAGCAGCTTGGAATTGCAGGCTGCAGACACTGAAGCTTTCTTT
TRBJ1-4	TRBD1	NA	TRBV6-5	CASRTGTGPNEKLFF	TGTGCCAGCAGAACCGGGACAGGGCCTAATGAAAAACTGTTTTTT
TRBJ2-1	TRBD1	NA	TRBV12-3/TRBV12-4	CASTVNRGDEQFF	TGTGCCAGCACAGTCAACAGGGGAGATGAGCAGTTCTTC
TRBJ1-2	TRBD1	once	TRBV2	CASRGVTGVDFGYTF	TGTGCCAGCAGAGGCGTTACAGGGGTGGATTTTGGCTACACCTTC
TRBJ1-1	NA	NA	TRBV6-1	CASSEASGWNTEAFF	TGTGCCAGCAGTGAAGCGTCAGGCTGGAACACTGAAGCTTTCTTT
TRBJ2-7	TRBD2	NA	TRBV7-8	CASSSGLAGALSSYEQYF	TGTGCCAGCAGCAGCGGACTAGCGGGGGCCCTCAGCTCCTACGAGCAGTACTTC
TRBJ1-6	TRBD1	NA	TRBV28	CASSAGQGWSSPLHF	TGTGCCAGCAGCGCTGGACAGGGCTGGAGTTCACCCCTCCACTTT
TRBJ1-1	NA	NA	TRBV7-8	CASSLGSKYLNTEAFF	TGTGCCAGCAGCTTAGGGTCAAAATACTTGAACACTGAAGCTTTCTTT
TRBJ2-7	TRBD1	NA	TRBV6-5	CASSPGTGYEQYF	TGTGCCAGCAGTCCAGGGACAGGCTACGAGCAGTACTTC
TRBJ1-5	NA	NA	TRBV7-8	CASSLGLRGARQPQHF	TGTGCCAGCAGCTTGGGACTCCGGGGGGCAAGGCAGCCCCAGCATTTT
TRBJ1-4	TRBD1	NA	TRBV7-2	CASSSHRGNEKLFF	TGTGCCAGCAGCTCCCACAGGGGGAATGAAAAACTGTTTTTT
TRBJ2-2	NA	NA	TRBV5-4	CASSVPGLWNTGELFF	TGTGCCAGCAGCGTGCCGGGACTTTGGAACACCGGGGAGCTGTTTTTT
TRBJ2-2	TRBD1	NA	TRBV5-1	CASSLSPGTGNTGELFF	TGCGCCAGCAGCTTGAGCCCCGGGACAGGAAACACCGGGGAGCTGTTTTTT
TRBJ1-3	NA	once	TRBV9	CASSGQPTTAGNTIYF	TGTGCCAGCAGCGGACAGCCTACAACCGCTGGAAACACCATATATTTT
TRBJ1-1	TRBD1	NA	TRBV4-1	CASSQGLGQGADTEAFF	TGCGCCAGCAGCCAGGGACTGGGACAGGGGGCTGACACTGAAGCTTTCTTT
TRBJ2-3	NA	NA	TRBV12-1	CASSSKAGGHADTQYF	TGTGCCAGCAGCTCAAAAGCGGGGGGGCACGCAGATACGCAGTATTTT
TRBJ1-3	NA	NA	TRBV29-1	CSVTLLSSGNTIYF	TGCAGCGTGACACTCCTAAGCTCTGGAAACACCATATATTTT
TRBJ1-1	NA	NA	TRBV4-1	CASSRSLNTEAFF	TGCGCCAGCAGCCGGTCACTAAACACTGAAGCTTTCTTT
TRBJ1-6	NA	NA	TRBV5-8	CASSLRDAFYSPLHF	TGTGCCAGCAGCTTGCGGGATGCATTTTATTCACCCCTCCACTTT